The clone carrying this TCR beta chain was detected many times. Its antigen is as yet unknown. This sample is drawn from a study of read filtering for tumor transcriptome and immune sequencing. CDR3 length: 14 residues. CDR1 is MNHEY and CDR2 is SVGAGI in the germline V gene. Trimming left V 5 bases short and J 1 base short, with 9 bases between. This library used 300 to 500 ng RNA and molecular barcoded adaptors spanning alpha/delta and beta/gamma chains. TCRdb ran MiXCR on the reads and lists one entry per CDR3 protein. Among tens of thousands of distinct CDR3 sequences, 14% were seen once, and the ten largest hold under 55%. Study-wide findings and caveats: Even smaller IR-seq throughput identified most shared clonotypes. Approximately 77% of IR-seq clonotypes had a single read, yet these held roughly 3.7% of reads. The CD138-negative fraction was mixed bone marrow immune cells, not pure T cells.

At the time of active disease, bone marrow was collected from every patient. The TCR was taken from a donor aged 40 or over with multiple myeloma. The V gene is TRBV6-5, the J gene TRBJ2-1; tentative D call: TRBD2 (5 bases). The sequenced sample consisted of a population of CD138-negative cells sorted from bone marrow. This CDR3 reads CASSSGSSYNEQFF. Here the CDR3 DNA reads TGTGCCAGCAGTAGTGGGAGTTCCTACAATGAGCAGTTCTTC.